This TCR beta chain was identified in a study of cytomegalovirus exposure and HLA in healthy donors. V was cut by 3 bases and J by 4 bases, with 14 bases left in between. From germline, CDR1 is MDHEN and CDR2 SYDVKM. The CDR3 is 15 amino acids. PCR was performed using 60 Vbeta and 13 Jbeta primers. Sequencing was performed with immunoSEQ multiplex PCR; in TCRdb, only in-frame clones are kept and a portion is missing. The sample shows roughly 200,000 clones, 75% to 90% of them seen only once. This chain connects TRBV28 to TRBJ2-3; tentative D call: TRBD1 (5 bases). Sequenced sample: PBMCs. This TCR came from a woman in her 30s in good health and CMV-seronegative. The CDR3 loop reads CASSFDQGRSDTQYF. The CDR3 DNA sequence: TGTGCCAGCAGTTTTGACCAGGGAAGGTCAGATACGCAGTATTTT.